This TCR beta chain was sequenced for a study of technical replicates of blood from several donors (dated by TCRdb to about 2017). In its sample, this clone was seen once. It lacks a known antigen. Per-base quality was not reported, and no clone a single base away is much larger than it. Libraries were built with the immunoSEQ multiplex PCR assay. Sourced from immuneACCESS, this table was stored by TCRdb with only in-frame sequences that have V and J called. A share of the clones is absent; for the studies checked, an unresolved V gene accounts for under half, and the remainder has no known explanation. The sample profile shows 68,000 or so clones; around nine tenths of them were found once. The ten most abundant clones make up under 0.5% of the sample. The germline V gene specifies SGHDN as CDR1 and FVKESK as CDR2. The CDR3 holds 15 amino acids from the cysteine to the phenylalanine. Only the CDR3 part of the read is kept: 45 bases, read in frame from the first base. Trimming costs V 0 bases and J 3 bases, and their ends lie 12 bases apart.

This receptor was identified in a human donor in good health. Sequences were obtained from T cells isolated from PBMCs. The rearrangement combines TRBV14 with TRBJ2-7; a tentative D match to TRBD2 spans 6 bases. CDR3 reads: CASSQDGGMDYEQYF. The DNA sequence is as follows: TGTGCCAGCAGCCAAGACGGGGGTATGGACTACGAGCAGTACTTC.